These 18 T cell receptor beta chains were all obtained from the same sample, sequenced in a study of CD8+ T cells in alopecia areata. Isolated RNA was reverse transcribed into cDNA used as the sequencing template. Only in-frame clones appear in the TCRdb table, and some are missing; sequencing was by immunoSEQ multiplex PCR. Here the sample spans roughly 40,000 clones, around half being singletons. CD4+ lymphocytes from several patients underwent sorting into CD25+CD127- populations. Sequenced material: CD4+ Tregs sorted from blood. All receptors derive from a human donor with alopecia areata.

The chain carries TRBV7-2 and TRBJ1-2; 11 bases line up with TRBD1. This CDR3 has 15 residues. Trimming removed 5 bases from V and 0 bases from J; junction bases left unmatched: 2. Germline CDR1 is SGHTA and CDR2 is FQGNSA. The CDR3 is CASSGDRGANYGYTF. The CDR3 DNA follows: TGTGCCAGCAGCGGGGACAGGGGGGCTAACTATGGCTACACCTTC.

In regard to this clone: At one of its ends the junction is not consistent with the germline gene, which may arise from a read error. This rearrangement joins TRBV5-4 to TRBJ2-6; TRBD2 agrees at 7 bases. Germline loops: CDR1 SGHNT, CDR2 YYREEE (reference sequence). The CDR3 spans 14 residues. In DNA, the CDR3 is TGCGCCAGCAGCCGGGGGGTAGGGGCCAACGTCCTGACTTTC. The encoded protein is CASSRGVGANVLTF.

The rearrangement uses TRBV7-9 and TRBJ2-7, with TRBD1 identical over 9 bases. The junction had 16 bases not matched to a gene; V was cut back by 4 bases and J by 6 bases. Germline V gene sequence: CDR1 SEHNR, CDR2 FQNEAQ (reference sequence). This CDR3 has 17 residues. CDR3 bases: TGTGCCAGCAGCTCTCCCGGGACAGGGTGGATGAGAAGCGAGCAGTACTTC. Protein: CASSSPGTGWMRSEQYF.

This rearrangement joins TRBV7-3 to TRBJ2-2; the match to TRBD2 covers 8 bases. CDR3 length: 16 amino acids. The J segment lost 1 base and the V segment lost 4 bases, leaving 5 bases of the junction unmatched. Germline V CDR1 and CDR2: SGHTA, FQGTGA. The CDR3 coding sequence is TGTGCCAGCAGCTGGGGCAGCGGGGGGAACACCGGGGAGCTGTTTTTT. Its translation is CASSWGSGGNTGELFF.

The chain is built from TRBV6-5 and TRBJ1-1; D call uncertain. Germline V CDR1 and CDR2: MNHEY, SVGAGI. V was clipped by 6 bases and J by 0 bases, with 8 bases between them. CDR3 length: 13 amino acids. CDR3 region: CASRARVNTEAFF. CDR3 bases: TGTGCCAGCAGAGCCCGAGTGAACACTGAAGCTTTCTTT.

The rearrangement joins TRBV28 to TRBJ1-1; TRBD1 is a possible D gene (5 bases). Germline V gene sequence: CDR1 MDHEN, CDR2 SYDVKM. The V end was cut by 5 bases, the J end by 2 bases, with 12 bases between. CDR3 length: 14 residues. The CDR3: CASSRRGSNTEAFF. The CDR3 bases are TGTGCCAGCAGTCGTAGGGGATCTAACACTGAAGCTTTCTTT.

The V gene is TRBV29-1, the J gene TRBJ2-5; TRBD2 matches 11 bases. The CDR3 runs 14 residues. Germline V gene sequence: CDR1 SQVTM, CDR2 ANQGSEA. The CDR3 protein is CTGAWGTSGETQYF. CDR3 nucleotide sequence: TGCACCGGCGCCTGGGGGACTAGCGGAGAGACCCAGTACTTC.

Within the sample, this clone is medium-sized (0.01 to 0.1%). The chain uses TRBV6-5 and TRBJ2-6; D ambiguous. Trimming took 9 bases from V and 2 from J, leaving 11 bases between them. From germline, CDR1 is MNHEY and CDR2 SVGAGI. The CDR3 consists of 14 residues. The CDR3 sequence: CASRSRPGANVLTF. CDR3 nucleotides: TGTGCCAGTCGATCGAGGCCTGGGGCCAACGTCCTGACTTTC.

V and J are TRBV28 and TRBJ2-2; D is perhaps TRBD1 or TRBD2 (5 bases each). V was trimmed by 4 bases and J by 0 bases, leaving 12 bases between them. Germline CDR1 is MDHEN and CDR2 is SYDVKM. This CDR3 has 16 amino acids. The CDR3 spells CASSSGTASNTGELFF. The CDR3 nucleotides are TGTGCCAGCAGTTCCGGGACGGCCTCGAACACCGGGGAGCTGTTTTTT.

This chain joins TRBV5-1 and TRBJ2-7, with 10 bases lining up with TRBD1. Germline CDR1 and CDR2: SGHRS and YFSETQ. The CDR3 spans 14 residues. V shed 4 bases, J shed 6 bases, and the junction held 7 bases outside the gene matches. DNA of the CDR3: TGCGCCAGCAGCGACCGGGACAGGGGAGGCGAGCAGTACTTC. This gives the protein CASSDRDRGGEQYF.

This sequence joins TRBV27 and TRBJ2-1; 8 bases line up with TRBD1. CDR1 and CDR2 (germline): MNHEY, SMNVEV (reference sequence). This CDR3 region has 14 residues. V shed 2 bases and J 5 bases; nucleotides not matched to a gene: 2. The CDR3 region is CASSLRTGNNEQFF. In DNA, the CDR3 is TGTGCCAGCAGTTTAAGGACAGGGAACAATGAGCAGTTCTTC.

The table lists this clone with a few counts. This sequence joins TRBV7-2 and TRBJ2-7; the match to TRBD1 covers 9 bases. The CDR3 runs to 14 residues. V lost 1 base and J lost 6; bases outside the gene matches: 4. CDR1 is SGHTA and CDR2 is FQGNSA in the germline V gene. Written as DNA, the CDR3 is TGTGCCAGCAGCTTAGGGTTGACAGGGGGCGAGCAGTACTTC. It translates to CASSLGLTGGEQYF.

The rearrangement links TRBV28 to TRBJ2-7; D is unresolved. There are 11 residues in the CDR3. Trimming left V 3 bases short and J 1 base short, with 1 base between. CDR1 is MDHEN and CDR2 is SYDVKM in the germline V gene. The CDR3 coding sequence is TGTGCCAGCAGTTTTTCCTACGAGCAGTACTTC. It specifies CASSFSYEQYF.

The rearrangement links TRBV4-3 to TRBJ2-7; D is unresolved. The V and J ends lost 4 bases and 5 bases respectively, with 12 bases between them. The CDR3 sequence is 13 residues long. Germline V lookup: CDR1 LGHNA, CDR2 YSLEER. As DNA, the CDR3 is TGCGCCAGCAGCCGCCAGCTGACCCACGAGCAGTACTTC. This gives the protein CASSRQLTHEQYF.

The chain recombines TRBV11-2 with TRBJ2-2; D gene unclear. CDR3 length: 12 residues. Trimming took off 4 bases at V and 5 bases at J, with 5 bases between the two ends. The germline gives CDR1 SGHAT, CDR2 FQNNGV. CDR3 region: CASSSRTGELFF. In DNA, the CDR3 is TGTGCCAGCAGCTCTAGAACCGGGGAGCTGTTTTTT.

The chain employs TRBV2 and TRBJ1-2; 7 bases line up with TRBD1. The CDR3 covers 16 residues. V dropped 6 bases and J dropped 0; count of bases not matched to a gene: 10. Germline-derived CDR1 and CDR2 are SNHLY and FYNNEI. CDR3: CASSRDRVKSNYGYTF. The CDR3 DNA sequence: TGTGCCAGCAGCCGTGACAGGGTCAAATCTAACTATGGCTACACCTTC.

The J gene is TRBJ2-3, the V gene TRBV2; D ambiguous. The ends were cut back, 7 bases at V and 7 bases at J, with 12 bases in the middle. Germline lookup yields CDR1 SNHLY and CDR2 FYNNEI. The CDR3 extends over 12 amino acids. The CDR3 bases are TGTGCCAGCAAATTCGCCGTGAATACGCAGTATTTT. The encoded protein is CASKFAVNTQYF.

CDR3: CASRARGQGQGYTF. CDR3 nucleotide sequence: TGTGCCAGCAGGGCTCGAGGACAGGGGCAAGGCTACACCTTC. V gene TRBV6-5 combines with J gene TRBJ1-2; 9 bases fit TRBD1. Germline values: CDR1 MNHEY, CDR2 SVGAGI. Trimming at V came to 6 bases and at J to 8 bases, leaving 10 bases not matched to a gene. CDR3 length: 14 residues.